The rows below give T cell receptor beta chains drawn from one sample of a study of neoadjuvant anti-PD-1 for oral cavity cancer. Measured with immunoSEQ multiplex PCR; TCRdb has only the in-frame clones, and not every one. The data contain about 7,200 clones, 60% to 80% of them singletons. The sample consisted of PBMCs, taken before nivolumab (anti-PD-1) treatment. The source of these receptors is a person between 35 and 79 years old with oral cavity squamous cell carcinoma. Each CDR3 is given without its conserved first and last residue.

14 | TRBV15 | ATINSGGPNTGELF
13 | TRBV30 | AWSGLLAGEETQY
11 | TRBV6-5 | ASTPGAGQPQH
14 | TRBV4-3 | ASSHGGLSRNYGYT
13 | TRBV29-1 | SVETSGGIISTQY
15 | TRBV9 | ASSAQSGARDREKLF
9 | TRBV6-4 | ASSDSYGYT
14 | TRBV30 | AWTSGRGVNTGELF
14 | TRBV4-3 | ASSQRGGGPTDTQY
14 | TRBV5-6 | ASSRDRGQVNEKLF
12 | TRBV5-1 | ASRAGQGDTEAF
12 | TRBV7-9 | ASSFNRGQETQY
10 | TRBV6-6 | ASTLRQGGQF
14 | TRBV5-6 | ASSYSPSGDTGELF
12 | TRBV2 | ASRMGSINTEAF
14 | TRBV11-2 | ASSLGLAGRTGELF
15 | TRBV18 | ASSRPSGDSGANVLT
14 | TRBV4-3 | ASSQEAAWGTDTQY
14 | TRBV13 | ASSLSLAGLADTQY
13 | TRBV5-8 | ASSLAGMSSYEQY
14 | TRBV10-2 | ASSVMAPRYNSPLH
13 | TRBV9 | ASSQQPGTAYEQY
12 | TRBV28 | ASSFVTRSNEQF
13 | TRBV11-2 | ASSLDLRGRGTQY
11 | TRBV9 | ASSVERRDTQY
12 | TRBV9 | ASSGGTPWGGYT
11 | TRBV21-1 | ASSKEGAGELF
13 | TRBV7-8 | ASSLARTAVSEQY
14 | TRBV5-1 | ASSLTLSSYNSPLH
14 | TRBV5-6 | ASSAMTGITGNTIY
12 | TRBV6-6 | ASSYSSSPQPQH
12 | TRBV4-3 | ASSQDRGYFEQF
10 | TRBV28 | ASSRVTYEQY
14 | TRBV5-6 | ASSSFTSGGQETQY
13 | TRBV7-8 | ASSLSTGGNYGYT
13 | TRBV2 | ASRGTGGLIEKLF
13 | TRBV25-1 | ASSDSSRRSYEQY
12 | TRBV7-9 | ASVVTGVQETQY
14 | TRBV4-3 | ASSQNPRGGAETQY
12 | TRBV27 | ASSLSTPYRSQY
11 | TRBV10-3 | AITAGLSKLQY
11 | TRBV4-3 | ASSQDRSASQY
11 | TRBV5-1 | ASSGTGAGELF
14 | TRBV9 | ASSALATGWGNTIY
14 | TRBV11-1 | ASSDPGGLGNTEAF
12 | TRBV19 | ASSPTSVSYEQY
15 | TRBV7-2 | ASSLATGTGEGTPLH
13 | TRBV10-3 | AISESAGSSYEQY
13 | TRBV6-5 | ASRLEASGSREQF
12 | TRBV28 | ASSFGTLSYEQY
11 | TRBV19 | ASTNGAHNEQF
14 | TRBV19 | ASSPRHAGRGQPQH
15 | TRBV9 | ASSRLGVAGSTDTQY
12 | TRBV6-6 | AIARDRSSYEQY
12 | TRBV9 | ASSASDGDYGYT
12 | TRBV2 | ASSVGGAYNEQF
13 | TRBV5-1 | ASSLGRLNTGELF